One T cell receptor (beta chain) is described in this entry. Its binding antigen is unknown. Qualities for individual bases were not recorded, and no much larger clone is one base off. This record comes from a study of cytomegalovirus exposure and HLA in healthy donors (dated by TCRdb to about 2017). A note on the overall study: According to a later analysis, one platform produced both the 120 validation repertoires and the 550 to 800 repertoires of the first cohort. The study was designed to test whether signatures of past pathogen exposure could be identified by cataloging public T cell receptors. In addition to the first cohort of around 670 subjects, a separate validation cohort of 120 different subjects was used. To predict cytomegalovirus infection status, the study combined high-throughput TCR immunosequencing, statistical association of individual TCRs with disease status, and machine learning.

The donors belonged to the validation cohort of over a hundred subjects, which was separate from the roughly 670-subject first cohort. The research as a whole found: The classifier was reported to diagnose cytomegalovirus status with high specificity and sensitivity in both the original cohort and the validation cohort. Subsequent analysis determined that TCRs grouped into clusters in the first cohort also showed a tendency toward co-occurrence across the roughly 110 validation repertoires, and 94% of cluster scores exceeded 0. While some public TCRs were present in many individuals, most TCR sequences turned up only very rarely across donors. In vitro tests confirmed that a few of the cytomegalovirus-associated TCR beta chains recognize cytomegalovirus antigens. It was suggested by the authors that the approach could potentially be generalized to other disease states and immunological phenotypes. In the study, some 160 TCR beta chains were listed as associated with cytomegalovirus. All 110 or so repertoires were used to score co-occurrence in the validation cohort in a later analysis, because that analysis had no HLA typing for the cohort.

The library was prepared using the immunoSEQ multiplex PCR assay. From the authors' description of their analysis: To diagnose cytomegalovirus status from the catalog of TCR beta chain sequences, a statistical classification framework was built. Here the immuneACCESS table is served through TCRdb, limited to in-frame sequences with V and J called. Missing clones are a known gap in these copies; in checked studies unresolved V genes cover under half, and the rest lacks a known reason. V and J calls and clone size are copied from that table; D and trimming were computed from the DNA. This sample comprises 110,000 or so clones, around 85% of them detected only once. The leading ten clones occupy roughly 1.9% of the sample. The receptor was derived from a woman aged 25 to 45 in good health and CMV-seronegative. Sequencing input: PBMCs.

The CDR3 region: CASSVDRDYGYTF. The DNA sequence is as follows: TGTGCCAGCAGCGTGGACAGGGACTATGGCTACACCTTC. In this chain, TRBV9 is recombined with TRBJ1-2; TRBD1 aligns with 8 central bases. Taken from cysteine to phenylalanine, the CDR3 has 13 residues. The only DNA kept is the CDR3, 39 bases in frame from the first base. V lost 2 bases and J lost 3 bases, and the count of bases not matched to a germline gene is 0. As encoded in the germline V gene, CDR1 is SGDLS while CDR2 is YYNGEE.